This passage covers 27 T cell receptor beta chains from one sample sequenced in a study of neurological immune-mediated disorders. TCRdb re-analysed the 5' RACE reads in MiXCR, keeping a single row per CDR3 protein. This sample carries roughly 100,000 distinct CDR3 sequences, about 3.8% of them seen once, and the ten largest clones take around 6%. Sequencing input: PBMCs. The receptors come from a young woman with multiple sclerosis.

This clonotype has ten or more counts. The genes are TRBV24-1 and TRBJ2-7; tentatively, D is TRBD1 or TRBD2 (5 bases each). This CDR3 has 11 residues. Trimming stripped 9 bases from V and 6 bases from J, with 11 bases between. Germline V gene lookup returns CDR1 KGHDR and CDR2 SFDVKD. CDR3 coding DNA: TGTGCCACCGCACGGGGCTCCGAGCAGTACTTC. It specifies CATARGSEQYF.

This clonotype was detected ten times or more. This chain connects TRBV7-9 to TRBJ1-6; TRBD1 matches 9 bases. Germline CDR1 and CDR2: SEHNR and FQNEAQ (reference sequence). The CDR3 runs to 16 residues. The trim removed 6 bases at V and 8 bases at J, leaving 11 bases unmatched. The CDR3: CASRRTGAPEHSPLHF. CDR3 coding DNA: TGTGCCAGCAGACGGACAGGGGCCCCTGAACATTCACCCCTCCACTTT.

This clonotype was recorded at least ten times. This chain links TRBV5-6 with TRBJ2-1; 9 bases line up with TRBD2. The V gene end was trimmed by 2 bases and the J gene end by 15 bases; junction bases not matched to a gene: 12. The CDR3 extends over 14 amino acids. Per germline, CDR1 SGHDT and CDR2 YYEEEE. CDR3 coding DNA: TGTGCCAGCAGCTTTTTTAGCGGGGGCGCGGGTCCGTTCTTC. Its protein product is CASSFFSGGAGPFF.

The V and J genes are TRBV4-1 and TRBJ2-1; 10 bases are shared with TRBD2. Losses at the gene ends were 0 bases for V and 7 bases for J; bases not matched to a gene: 6. This CDR3 contains 16 residues. Germline V CDR1 and CDR2: MGHRA, YSYEKL. The CDR3 loop is CASSQDTSGMANEQFF. Written as DNA, the CDR3 is TGCGCCAGCAGCCAAGACACTAGCGGGATGGCAAATGAGCAGTTCTTC.

Ten or more counts support this clonotype. The chain employs TRBV12-3 or TRBV12-4 and TRBJ1-1, with D possibly being TRBD1 (6 bases). The V end was cut by 3 bases, the J end by 3 bases, with 11 bases between. CDR3 size: 14 residues. CDR3 in DNA: TGTGCCAGCAGTTTGGTCGGGGGGCACACTGAAGCTTTCTTT. It is translated as CASSLVGGHTEAFF.

This clonotype was counted ten times or more. J is TRBJ1-2 and V is TRBV10-3; no reliable D call. V was clipped by 0 bases and J by 0 bases, with 14 bases between them. The V gene's germline CDR1 is ENHRY and CDR2 SYGVKD. The CDR3 has 17 residues. The chain's CDR3 is CAISESVVRLANYGYTF. The CDR3 region has the DNA TGTGCCATCAGTGAGTCGGTCGTTCGGCTAGCTAACTATGGCTACACCTTC.

This clonotype was observed many times. The rearrangement joins TRBV20-1 to TRBJ1-2; TRBD1 aligns across 9 bases. Germline V gene sequence: CDR1 DFQATT, CDR2 SNEGSKA (reference sequence). The V gene end was trimmed by 5 bases and the J gene end by 6 bases; junction bases not matched to a gene: 7. The CDR3 has 13 residues. CDR3 DNA: TGCAGTGCTCCAGGGACAGGGTTGAATGGCTACACCTTC. It codes for CSAPGTGLNGYTF.

This clonotype was recorded many times. The chain's CDR3 is CASSILTSGYEQYF. The CDR3 region has the DNA TGTGCCAGCAGTATACTAACTAGCGGCTACGAGCAGTACTTC. The genes are TRBV12-3 or TRBV12-4 and TRBJ2-7; TRBD2 aligns across 8 bases. Losses at the gene ends were 5 bases for V and 3 bases for J; bases not matched to a gene: 6. This CDR3 contains 14 residues.

This clonotype was counted ten times or more. J is TRBJ2-2 and V is TRBV6-2 or TRBV6-3; no firm D call. CDR3 length: 12 residues. The V end was cut by 7 bases, the J end by 7 bases, with 10 bases between. From germline, CDR1 is MNHEY and CDR2 SVGEGT. CDR3 region: CASNPQVGELFF. In DNA, the CDR3 is TGTGCCAGCAACCCCCAAGTCGGGGAGCTGTTTTTT.

This clonotype was seen many times. The V gene is TRBV27, the J gene TRBJ2-3, with 9 bases lining up with TRBD1. The V gene end was trimmed by 4 bases and the J gene end by 3 bases; junction bases not matched to a gene: 2. The germline gives CDR1 MNHEY, CDR2 SMNVEV (reference sequence). The CDR3 consists of 14 residues. The CDR3 region is CASSYRGPTDTQYF. CDR3 coding DNA: TGTGCCAGCAGTTACAGGGGGCCTACAGATACGCAGTATTTT.

This clonotype has a count of ten or more. The V call is TRBV7-6, the J call TRBJ2-7, with 7 bases identical to TRBD1. The V gene end was trimmed by 1 base and the J gene end by 3 bases; junction bases not matched to a gene: 6. CDR1 is SGHVS, CDR2 FNYEAQ, per germline. This CDR3 spans 15 amino acids. Written as DNA, the CDR3 is TGTGCCAGCAGCTTAGAAAGACAGGGTAACTACGAGCAGTACTTC. Translated, it gives CASSLERQGNYEQYF.

This clonotype was recorded at least ten times. The V and J genes are TRBV20-1 and TRBJ1-2; the D gene is possibly TRBD1 (5 bases). CDR1 is DFQATT, CDR2 SNEGSKA, per germline (reference sequence). CDR3 size: 13 residues. The ends were cut back, 4 bases at V and 7 bases at J, with 16 bases in the middle. This chain's CDR3 is CSAKDTFPRGYTF. The CDR3 DNA reads as TGCAGTGCTAAGGACACCTTCCCGCGTGGCTACACCTTC.

This clonotype was observed many times. The chain couples TRBV5-1 to TRBJ2-3; 8 bases align to TRBD2. CDR3 length equals 18 residues. Per germline, CDR1 SGHRS and CDR2 YFSETQ. The V gene end was trimmed by 0 bases and the J gene end by 6 bases; junction bases not matched to a gene: 15. CDR3 nucleotides: TGCGCCAGCAGCTTGGCCACAACCAGCGGGAGTATAATTGATACGCAGTATTTT. Translated: CASSLATTSGSIIDTQYF.

This clonotype appeared many times. The V gene is TRBV29-1, the J gene TRBJ2-1, with D perhaps TRBD2 (6 bases). V lost 6 bases and J 10 bases, leaving 16 bases between the germline ends. This CDR3 region has 12 residues. Germline V gene sequence: CDR1 SQVTM, CDR2 ANQGSEA. CDR3 in DNA: TGCAGCGTCCGGGACTCCTTCTCGGAGCAGTTCTTC. Its protein is CSVRDSFSEQFF.

This clonotype was seen ten or more times. V is TRBV7-6 and J is TRBJ1-6; unclear D gene. This CDR3 is built from 16 residues. Germline CDR1 SGHVS, CDR2 FNYEAQ. Trimming cost V 1 base and J 7 bases, with 14 bases left between them. CDR3 DNA: TGTGCCAGCAGCTTAGAAGGTGGACCGACAAATTCACCCCTCCACTTT. Translating gives CASSLEGGPTNSPLHF.

This clonotype has at least ten counts. This sequence joins TRBV4-2 and TRBJ2-5, with 11 bases fitting TRBD2. Germline trimming cut 0 bases from V and 1 base from J; bases unmatched to any gene: 7. The germline CDR1 and CDR2 sequences are LGHNA and YNFKEQ. The CDR3 spans 18 residues. CDR3 nucleotide sequence: TGTGCCAGCAGCCAAGATTCAAATGGACTAGCGGGCCAAGAGACCCAGTACTTC. This gives the protein CASSQDSNGLAGQETQYF.

This clonotype has ten or more counts. The V and J genes are TRBV7-2 and TRBJ2-1; 7 bases map to TRBD1. Trimming removed 1 base from V and 1 base from J; junction bases left unmatched: 1. CDR3 size: 15 residues. Germline V lookup: CDR1 SGHTA, CDR2 FQGNSA. CDR3 sequence: CASSLEQGSYNEQFF. CDR3 nucleotides: TGTGCCAGCAGCTTAGAACAGGGGTCCTACAATGAGCAGTTCTTC.

With respect to this clonotype: A much larger clone differs from this one at a single base, so this may be a read error. The chain employs TRBV20-1 and TRBJ1-4, with D hard to call. The length of the CDR3 is 10 residues. V was clipped by 3 bases and J by 13 bases, with 9 bases between them. Germline-derived CDR1 and CDR2 are DFQATT and SNEGSKA (reference sequence). This chain's CDR3 is CSASDNGLFF. The DNA for the CDR3 is TGCAGTGCTAGCGACAACGGACTGTTTTTT.

This clonotype occurred many times. The chain links TRBV21-1 to TRBJ1-1; the DNA was not used to check the table's D call, TRBD1. TRBV21-1 is given as a pseudogene. The CDR3 is 17 amino acids. CDR3: CASSKVFNRESNTEAFF. The CDR3 DNA follows: TGTGCCAGCAGCAAAGTGTTCAACAGGGAATCGAACACTGAAGCTTTCTTT.

This clonotype appeared many times. The CDR3, as DNA: TGTGCCAGCAGCCACGGGAGGGGGGCCGGGGAGCTGTTTTTT. Protein: CASSHGRGAGELFF. The genes are TRBV7-2 and TRBJ2-2, with 8 positions matching TRBD2. Germline-derived CDR1 and CDR2 are SGHTA and FQGNSA. This CDR3 comprises 14 residues. The V gene end was trimmed by 5 bases and the J gene end by 6 bases; junction bases not matched to a gene: 5.

This clonotype showed up many times. The rearrangement links TRBV20-1 to TRBJ2-7, with D unresolved. The CDR3 runs to 11 residues. Trimming cost V 1 base and J 5 bases, with 6 bases left between them. CDR1 and CDR2 (germline): DFQATT, SNEGSKA (reference sequence). The CDR3 nucleotides are TGCAGTGCTAGAGGCCGGGACGAGCAGTACTTC. The encoded protein is CSARGRDEQYF.

This clonotype was seen many times. This chain's CDR3 is CASRYTSLNTGELFF. CDR3 bases: TGCGCCAGCAGATACACCTCCCTGAACACCGGGGAGCTGTTTTTT. The chain uses TRBV5-1 and TRBJ2-2; no clear D. The CDR3 totals 15 residues. Trimming left V 5 bases short and J 1 base short, with 12 bases between. Germline assignment: CDR1 SGHRS and CDR2 YFSETQ.

This clonotype was seen a few times. The J gene is TRBJ2-5, the V gene TRBV19; D uncertain. The V gene's germline CDR1 is LNHDA and CDR2 SQIVND (reference sequence). V was shortened by 7 bases and J by 3 bases, with 15 bases between the two germline ends. There are 14 residues in the CDR3. DNA for the CDR3: TGTGCCAGTAACAATGGCTACCGGGAAGAGACCCAGTACTTC. Its translation: CASNNGYREETQYF.

This clonotype showed up many times. The V gene is TRBV28, the J gene TRBJ2-1; D not certain. The CDR3 has 13 amino acids. Trimming shortened V by 6 bases and J by 7 bases, and 13 bases separated the two germline ends. CDR1 MDHEN and CDR2 SYDVKM come from the germline V gene. The CDR3 here is CASRWATANEQFF. The CDR3 DNA is TGTGCCAGCAGATGGGCAACGGCAAATGAGCAGTTCTTC.

This clonotype was detected ten times or more. The rearrangement uses TRBV20-1 and TRBJ2-1; TRBD2 matches 11 bases. Losses at the gene ends were 3 bases for V and 8 bases for J; bases not matched to a gene: 9. Germline V CDR1 and CDR2: DFQATT, SNEGSKA (reference sequence). The CDR3 runs to 15 residues. CDR3 sequence (DNA): TGCAGTGCTAGCACGGGACTAGCGGTGTTAGATGAGCAGTTCTTC. Its translation is CSASTGLAVLDEQFF.

There are many counts of this clonotype. The rearrangement uses TRBV5-1 and TRBJ2-7; no clear D gene. V was shortened by 2 bases and J by 2 bases, with 11 bases between the two germline ends. Germline CDR1 SGHRS, CDR2 YFSETQ. The CDR3 is made up of 14 amino acids. CDR3 region: CASSFPGETYEQYF. The CDR3 coding sequence is TGCGCCAGCAGCTTCCCAGGAGAGACCTACGAGCAGTACTTC.

This clonotype was seen many times. The chain's CDR3 is CSASGSTGGQYF. CDR3 sequence (DNA): TGCAGTGCTAGTGGGTCCACCGGCGGGCAGTACTTC. The gene calls are TRBV20-1 and TRBJ2-7; no clear D gene. Germline V gene lookup returns CDR1 DFQATT and CDR2 SNEGSKA (reference sequence). The CDR3 is 12 amino acids. V lost 3 bases and J lost 9, with 15 bases in between.